This paragraph reports one T cell receptor (beta chain). What it binds is not known. This may arise from a read error, as a much more abundant clone is one base away. Then a second PCR, running roughly 7 to 11 cycles, was carried out with a sample-barcoded 5' primer and a J-beta primer mix. In TCRdb, the 5' RACE reads were re-called with MiXCR into one record per CDR3 protein. The data contain 850,000 to 950,000 distinct CDR3 sequences, 25% to 35% of them singletons. The record originates from a study of blood T cells in healthy people across ages. Regarding the study as a whole: Age brought a roughly linear fall in TCR beta diversity measured per million T cells.

CDR1 LGHDT and CDR2 YNNKEL come from the germline V gene (reference sequence). The CDR3 spans 16 residues. Sequences were obtained from blood. This rearrangement joins TRBV3-1 to TRBJ2-1, with D perhaps matching TRBD2 (6 bases). The closer fit of TRBJ2-7 to the DNA end suggests the J call may be wrong. This receptor was obtained from a woman of 80 years or more in good health. The CDR3 loop is CASSQDFTSSYNEQYF. As DNA, the CDR3 is TGTGCCAGCAGCCAAGATTTCACTAGCTCCTACAATGAGCAGTACTTC.